This T cell receptor (beta chain) is drawn from a study of T cells in localized non-small cell lung cancer. Whole-study results and caveats: Tumor samples were not multi-region, leaving intratumor heterogeneity unexcluded. Of the tissues analyzed, uninvolved adjacent lung showed maximal T cell clonality, greater than tumor. Adjacent lung had a median roughly 50 of the 100 largest tumor clones.

Remarks on this clone: The antigen is undetermined.

Assay: immunoSEQ multiplex PCR; the TCRdb copy retains only in-frame clones and omits some. The table shows roughly 58,000 clones, with roughly 76% occurring only once. Germline lookup yields CDR1 MGHRA and CDR2 YSYEKL. This CDR3 has 15 amino acids. Trimming at V came to 4 bases and at J to 6 bases, leaving 9 bases not matched to a gene. The V gene is TRBV4-1, the J gene TRBJ2-1; 7 positions agree with TRBD2. This TCR was sampled from a man aged 35 to 70 with stage II lung adenocarcinoma. This sample comprised PBMCs, obtained before any cancer treatment. The CDR3 sequence is CASSPLDSGRNEQFF. The DNA of the CDR3 is TGCGCCAGCAGCCCCCTGGATAGCGGGCGCAATGAGCAGTTCTTC.